A selection of T cell receptor beta chains follows, all from one sample in a study of beta chain features in type 1 diabetes. Profiled with immunoSEQ multiplex PCR; TCRdb holds only in-frame clones, not every one. The sample contains approximately 280,000 clones, 15% of which appear only once. The sequencing input was naive CD4+ T cells from blood. The receptors were gathered from a young man with type 1 diabetes. CDR3s include the opening cysteine and the closing phenylalanine or tryptophan. Each record gives: J gene, clone size, V gene, D gene, CDR3 protein, CDR3 DNA. A D gene is named only where the DNA matches it firmly. Expanded clones are given a class, and other clones once, few, many or no size at all.

>TRBJ2-7|few|TRBV5-1|TRBD1
CASSRPGTGGEQYF
TGCGCCAGCAGCCGTCCCGGGACAGGGGGAGAGCAGTACTTC
>TRBJ1-2|-|TRBV10-3|-
CAISESGRNYGYTF
TGTGCCATCAGTGAGTCTGGCCGAAACTATGGCTACACCTTC
>TRBJ2-7|few|TRBV29-1|TRBD2
CSVEVAGGYEQYF
TGCAGCGTTGAAGTAGCGGGAGGATACGAGCAGTACTTC
>TRBJ2-2|-|TRBV5-1|TRBD1
CASSEPEGARTGELFF
TGCGCCAGCAGCGAACCCGAGGGGGCGCGGACCGGGGAGCTGTTTTTT
>TRBJ1-5|-|TRBV5-1|TRBD1
CASSAGQGGQPQHF
TGCGCCAGCAGCGCCGGACAGGGAGGTCAGCCCCAGCATTTT
>TRBJ2-7|-|TRBV29-1|TRBD1
CSVAEDRAAEQYF
TGCAGCGTTGCCGAGGACAGGGCGGCCGAGCAGTACTTC
>TRBJ2-1|few|TRBV5-1|TRBD2
CASSLAATSGGRTSYNEQFF
TGCGCCAGCAGCTTGGCCGCGACTAGCGGGGGGCGCACATCCTACAATGAGCAGTTCTTC
>TRBJ2-3|-|TRBV28|-
CASTRNTDTQYF
TGTGCCAGCACCAGAAACACAGATACGCAGTATTTT
>TRBJ2-2|few|TRBV4-1|-
CASSPRGTGELFF
TGCGCCAGCAGCCCCCGAGGGACCGGGGAGCTGTTTTTT
>TRBJ2-2|few|TRBV30|-
CAWSVGGTYTGELFF
TGTGCCTGGAGTGTAGGAGGGACCTACACCGGGGAGCTGTTTTTT
>TRBJ1-2|few|TRBV28|TRBD1
CATSGQDGRDYGYTF
TGTGCCACCTCGGGACAGGATGGCCGGGACTATGGCTACACCTTC
>TRBJ1-4|-|TRBV29-1|-
CSVGHQGANEKLFF
TGCAGCGTTGGTCATCAGGGTGCTAATGAAAAACTGTTTTTT
>TRBJ2-7|few|TRBV19|TRBD2
CASNAGLAFSYEQYF
TGTGCCAGTAATGCGGGACTAGCGTTCTCCTACGAGCAGTACTTC
>TRBJ1-1|-|TRBV18|-
CASSPRRGNTEAFF
TGTGCCAGCTCACCAAGGCGGGGGAACACTGAAGCTTTCTTT
>TRBJ2-3|-|TRBV6-5|-
CASRGTGTDTQYF
TGTGCCAGCAGGGGCACAGGGACAGATACGCAGTATTTT
>TRBJ2-1|-|TRBV5-1|TRBD1
CASSPGQGSYNEQFF
TGCGCCAGCAGCCCCGGACAGGGGTCCTACAATGAGCAGTTCTTC
>TRBJ2-1|-|TRBV29-1|TRBD1
CSGWGTGYNEQFF
TGCAGCGGGTGGGGGACAGGGTACAATGAGCAGTTCTTC
>TRBJ2-7|-|TRBV2|TRBD1
CASSRPGQGLHEQYF
TGTGCCAGCAGCCGCCCGGGACAGGGATTACACGAGCAGTACTTC
>TRBJ1-6|few|TRBV19|-
CASNMRNSPLHF
TGTGCCAGCAACATGAGGAATTCACCCCTCCACTTT
>TRBJ1-1|few|TRBV5-1|-
CASSPRQPMNTEAFF
TGCGCCAGCAGCCCACGACAGCCCATGAACACTGAAGCTTTCTTT
>TRBJ2-7|-|TRBV5-5|TRBD1
CASRVTGGAGEQYF
TGTGCCAGCAGGGTGACAGGGGGCGCGGGGGAGCAGTACTTC
>TRBJ2-5|-|TRBV30|TRBD2
CAWARTSGHQGTQYF
TGTGCCTGGGCCCGGACTAGCGGACACCAAGGGACCCAGTACTTC
>TRBJ2-7|few|TRBV7-9|-
CATDSGYEQYF
TGTGCCACAGACAGTGGGTACGAGCAGTACTTC
>TRBJ1-2|-|TRBV29-1|TRBD1
CSVARTGGYGYTF
TGCAGCGTTGCTCGGACAGGGGGCTATGGCTACACCTTC
>TRBJ2-5|-|TRBV28|TRBD2
CASGQAGEQETQYF
TGTGCCAGCGGCCAGGCGGGAGAACAAGAGACCCAGTACTTC
>TRBJ2-7|few|TRBV18|TRBD1
CASSPTGARYEQYF
TGTGCCAGCTCACCGACAGGGGCACGTTACGAGCAGTACTTC
>TRBJ2-5|few|TRBV20-1|-
CSVRAQETQYF
TGCAGTGTCAGGGCCCAAGAGACCCAGTACTTC
>TRBJ2-3|few|TRBV11-2|-
CASTIQGTTDTQYF
TGTGCCAGCACGATACAGGGTACGACAGATACGCAGTATTTT
>TRBJ1-1|-|TRBV7-2|-
CASSLDWGQEIF
TGTGCCAGCAGCTTAGATTGGGGGCAGGAAATCTTT
>TRBJ2-3|-|TRBV28|-
CASSFVYTDISSTDTQYF
TGTGCCAGCAGTTTTGTCTATACGGACATATCAAGCACAGATACGCAGTATTTT
>TRBJ2-7|-|TRBV14|-
CASSGQLLNEQYF
TGTGCCAGCAGCGGGCAGTTACTTAACGAGCAGTACTTC
>TRBJ2-5|few|TRBV7-7|TRBD2
CASSPLAGGAQETQYF
TGTGCCAGCAGCCCACTAGCGGGAGGAGCCCAAGAGACCCAGTACTTC
>TRBJ2-1|-|TRBV7-2|-
CASSSRQANYNEQFF
TGTGCCAGCAGCTCTAGACAGGCTAACTACAATGAGCAGTTCTTC
>TRBJ2-4|-|TRBV2|TRBD1
CASSETGGNIQYF
TGTGCCAGCAGTGAAACAGGGGGGAACATTCAGTACTTC
>TRBJ1-4|-|TRBV10-2|-
CASSDVAGDDYGVNEKLFF
TGCGCCAGCAGTGATGTGGCAGGGGATGATTATGGGGTTAATGAAAAACTGTTTTTT
>TRBJ1-2|few|TRBV7-9|TRBD1
CASTGTGDGDYTF
TGTGCCAGCACCGGGACAGGGGACGGGGACTACACCTTC
>TRBJ2-7|-|TRBV5-4|-
CASSLYQGTHEQYF
TGTGCCAGCAGCTTATATCAGGGGACCCACGAGCAGTACTTC
>TRBJ2-5|-|TRBV7-6|TRBD2
CASSLLAGGRDQETQYF
TGTGCCAGCAGCTTACTAGCGGGGGGGCGGGACCAAGAGACCCAGTACTTC
>TRBJ2-5|few|TRBV7-2|TRBD2
CASSPRGASGRAGETQYF
TGTGCCAGCAGCCCAAGGGGGGCTAGCGGGAGGGCCGGAGAGACCCAGTACTTC
>TRBJ1-2|-|TRBV14|-
CASSQDSAGDYGYTF
TGTGCCAGCAGCCAAGATTCTGCAGGGGATTATGGCTACACCTTC
>TRBJ2-1|few|TRBV6-5|-
CASSLAGNEQFF
TGTGCCAGCAGTTTGGCGGGGAATGAGCAGTTCTTC
>TRBJ2-1|-|TRBV10-3|TRBD2
CAISGAGTNYEQFF
TGTGCCATCAGTGGAGCGGGAACGAACTATGAGCAGTTCTTC
>TRBJ2-3|few|TRBV30|-
CAWGHPDTQYF
TGTGCCTGGGGCCACCCAGATACGCAGTATTTT
>TRBJ2-1|-|TRBV5-4|TRBD1
CASSEKTGGNEQFF
TGTGCCAGCAGCGAAAAGACAGGGGGCAATGAGCAGTTCTTC
>TRBJ2-5|-|TRBV7-2|-
CASSMARRVETQYF
TGTGCCAGCAGCATGGCCAGGAGGGTGGAGACCCAGTACTTC
>TRBJ1-6|-|TRBV2|-
CASKLPQQGRSYNSPLHF
TGTGCCAGCAAGCTACCTCAACAGGGCAGGTCCTATAATTCACCCCTCCACTTT
>TRBJ2-3|-|TRBV7-2|-
CASSLALRGDTQYF
TGTGCCAGCAGCTTAGCCTTACGAGGGGATACGCAGTATTTT
>TRBJ2-1|few|TRBV6-1|TRBD1
CASSPGQGLYNEQFF
TGTGCCAGCAGTCCGGGACAGGGACTATACAATGAGCAGTTCTTC
>TRBJ2-5|few|TRBV2|TRBD2
CASSELTSTETQYF
TGTGCCAGCAGTGAACTGACTAGCACGGAGACCCAGTACTTC
>TRBJ2-5|-|TRBV9|TRBD2
CASSVLAGGNRETQYF
TGTGCCAGCAGCGTTTTGGCGGGAGGAAATCGAGAGACCCAGTACTTC
>TRBJ2-7|few|TRBV27|TRBD1
CASSSRRDSFFNYEQYF
TGTGCCAGCAGTTCCCGCCGGGACAGCTTCTTTAATTACGAGCAGTACTTC
>TRBJ2-5|-|TRBV7-2|-
CASSGGAMETQYF
TGTGCCAGCAGCGGGGGGGCCATGGAGACCCAGTACTTC
>TRBJ1-2|few|TRBV4-3|-
CASSQSASGNYGYTF
TGCGCCAGCAGCCAATCGGCCTCAGGGAACTATGGCTACACCTTC
>TRBJ2-3|-|TRBV28|-
CASSFPRGRSSTDTQYF
TGTGCCAGCAGTTTCCCCCGCGGGCGATCTAGCACAGATACGCAGTATTTT
>TRBJ2-5|-|TRBV11-2|TRBD2
CASSRTGGLAGETQYF
TGTGCCAGCAGCCGGACAGGTGGACTAGCGGGAGAGACCCAGTACTTC
>TRBJ2-3|few|TRBV7-2|-
CASSPGVTSTDTQYF
TGTGCCAGCAGCCCAGGGGTTACTAGCACAGATACGCAGTATTTT
>TRBJ2-1|few|TRBV5-1|-
CASSATPTGSSYNEQFF
TGCGCCAGCAGCGCCACCCCTACAGGGAGCTCCTACAATGAGCAGTTCTTC
>TRBJ2-1|-|TRBV11-3|TRBD2
CASSRRGGRDYNEQFF
TGTGCCAGCAGCCGGAGAGGTGGGAGGGATTACAATGAGCAGTTCTTC
>TRBJ2-3|few|TRBV5-4|-
CASSLNRVRDTQYF
TGTGCCAGCAGCTTGAACAGGGTCCGAGATACGCAGTATTTT
>TRBJ1-2|-|TRBV30|TRBD1
CAWSVQGTYGYTF
TGTGCCTGGAGTGTACAGGGGACCTATGGCTACACCTTC